This TCR beta chain was identified in a study of cytomegalovirus exposure and HLA in healthy donors. The V gene's germline CDR1 is LGHNA and CDR2 YSLEER. Germline trimming cut 4 bases from V and 1 base from J; bases unmatched to any gene: 15. The CDR3 covers 18 residues. The PCR employed 60 Vbeta primers together with 13 Jbeta primers. Using immunoSEQ multiplex PCR, the repertoire was profiled, and TCRdb retains in-frame clones only, with some absent. The data contain about 160,000 clones, 82% of them singletons. Study findings and constraints: Several of the most significant clusters appeared linked to common viral pathogens, based on a later analysis. It was assumed in the presence/absence analyses that sequencing depth was roughly uniform across donors. Most TCR sequences were seen very rarely across donors, but some public TCRs occurred in many.

In regard to this clone: What it recognizes is unknown.

Sequenced sample: PBMCs. The clonotype was recovered from a man aged 45 to 65 in good health and CMV-seropositive. This chain joins TRBV4-3 and TRBJ2-7, with 8 bases matching TRBD2. CDR3 protein: CASSLLRGTSGGSYEQYF. The DNA for the CDR3 is TGCGCCAGCAGCCTCCTCAGGGGCACCTCGGGGGGGTCCTACGAGCAGTACTTC.